These 14 T cell receptor beta chains were sequenced from one sample in a study of HIV-infected patients and healthy controls. No cell fractionation was done, so the repertoire covers all unsorted peripheral blood T cells. cDNA was made from 500 ng RNA using alpha and beta constant primers. Using multiplexing indices, alpha and beta chain libraries were generated apart by chain-specific third strand synthesis. TCRdb ran MiXCR on the 5' RACE reads and lists one entry per CDR3 protein. The repertoire holds about 10,000 distinct CDR3 sequences, with less than 10% as singletons. The specimen sequenced was blood. The origin of the receptors is an adult in good health.

This clonotype is medium-sized by share. The genes are TRBV6-4 and TRBJ2-3, with a possible D match to TRBD1 (6 bases). Germline V gene lookup returns CDR1 MRHNA and CDR2 SNTAGT. The length of the CDR3 is 15 residues. Trimming left V 0 bases short and J 4 bases short, with 11 bases between. CDR3 region: CASSDSAGAADTQYF. The CDR3 DNA reads TGTGCCAGCAGTGACTCGGCAGGGGCCGCAGATACGCAGTATTTT.

This clonotype was picked up many times. CDR3 coding DNA: TGTGCCAGCAGCCGAGGACTAGCGGGGGGCACAGATACGCAGTATTTT. Amino acid sequence: CASSRGLAGGTDTQYF. This sequence joins TRBV12-3 or TRBV12-4 and TRBJ2-3, with 13 nucleotides matching TRBD2. The CDR3 has 16 residues. V trimming: 6 bases; J trimming: 1 base; junction bases outside the gene matches: 4.

This clonotype has a count of ten or more. The chain employs TRBV6-5 and TRBJ1-1, with 9 bases fitting TRBD1. V lost 2 bases, J lost 1 base, and 8 bases stayed unmatched. Germline-derived CDR1 and CDR2 are MNHEY and SVGAGI. The CDR3 is 17 residues long. CDR3 sequence reads: CASSYAGTGIKNTEAFF. The CDR3 DNA reads as TGTGCCAGCAGTTACGCAGGGACAGGGATCAAGAACACTGAAGCTTTCTTT.

This clonotype was counted ten times or more. This sequence joins TRBV5-1 and TRBJ2-7, with D unclear. Trimming cost V 4 bases and J 1 base, with 9 bases left between them. Looked up from germline, CDR1 is SGHRS and CDR2 is YFSETQ. The CDR3 consists of 13 residues. CDR3 residues: CASSPRPSYEQYF. DNA for the CDR3: TGCGCCAGCAGCCCTAGGCCGTCCTACGAGCAGTACTTC.

This clonotype is judged medium-sized (0.01 to 0.1%). The chain joins TRBV6-1 to TRBJ1-5, with no clear D. Germline V lookup: CDR1 MNHNS, CDR2 SASEGT. Trimming took 8 bases from V and 5 from J, leaving 4 bases between them. The CDR3 length is 10 residues. The DNA of the CDR3 is TGTGCCAGCTCTGATCAGCCCCAGCATTTT. Translated, it gives CASSDQPQHF.

There are a few counts of this clonotype. The chain uses TRBV12-3 or TRBV12-4 and TRBJ2-1; D might be TRBD2 (6 bases). V was pared by 5 bases and J by 4 bases, with 9 bases between. This CDR3 has 13 amino acids. The CDR3 protein is CASSNSGYNEQFF. The CDR3 DNA reads TGTGCCAGCAGTAATAGCGGTTACAATGAGCAGTTCTTC.

This clonotype was observed a few times. The CDR3 here is CSVRKQGSNYGYTF. CDR3 in DNA: TGCAGCGTCCGAAAACAGGGATCCAACTATGGCTACACCTTC. The V call is TRBV29-1, the J call TRBJ1-2, with D possibly being TRBD1 (6 bases). V lost 6 bases, J lost 2 bases, and 16 bases lay in between. Germline V CDR1 and CDR2: SQVTM, ANQGSEA. The CDR3 has 14 residues.

Many counts were recorded for this clonotype. This chain joins TRBV19 and TRBJ2-3; a possible D gene is TRBD2 (5 bases). V lost 5 bases to trimming and J lost 10 bases, with 22 bases between them. Germline CDR1 reads LNHDA; CDR2 reads SQIVND (reference sequence). The length of the CDR3 is 15 residues. Here the CDR3 DNA reads TGTGCCAGTAGTTTTGAGGGCAGGACCCCGGTCCCGCAGTATTTT. Encoded protein: CASSFEGRTPVPQYF.

This clonotype counts as medium-sized (0.01 to 0.1%). The chain is built from TRBV11-2 and TRBJ2-2, with 9 bases that match TRBD1. Trimming cost V 5 bases and J 6 bases; bases outside gene matches: 10. Germline CDR1 SGHAT, CDR2 FQNNGV. The CDR3 contains 16 residues. The CDR3 region is CASSLPRTGVAGELFF. In DNA form, the CDR3 reads TGTGCCAGCAGCCTCCCCAGGACAGGGGTCGCCGGGGAGCTGTTTTTT.

This clonotype has a count of ten or more. CDR3 sequence: CASSLAATLGEKLFF. For the CDR3, the DNA is TGTGCCAGCAGCTTAGCTGCCACCTTGGGGGAAAAACTGTTTTTT. The V and J genes are TRBV5-5 and TRBJ1-4; D is unresolved. Germline V CDR1 and CDR2: SGHKS, YYEKEE (reference sequence). The CDR3 loop spans 15 amino acids. Trimming took off 2 bases at V and 8 bases at J, with 16 bases between the two ends.

This clonotype appeared many times. This rearrangement joins TRBV6-5 to TRBJ2-7; D unresolved. CDR3 length: 11 residues. Germline values: CDR1 MNHEY, CDR2 SVGAGI. V was pared by 2 bases and J by 6 bases, with 5 bases between. The CDR3: CASSYGREQYF. In DNA form, the CDR3 reads TGTGCCAGCAGTTACGGGCGCGAGCAGTACTTC.

This clonotype is medium-sized in the sample. The chain has TRBV5-1 and TRBJ1-6; D call uncertain. The germline V and J ends were trimmed by 3 bases and 0 bases, with 7 bases remaining between them. This CDR3 region has 15 residues. CDR1 is SGHRS and CDR2 is YFSETQ in the germline V gene. This CDR3 reads CASSSRSSYNSPLHF. CDR3 sequence (DNA): TGCGCCAGCAGCTCACGGAGCTCCTATAATTCACCCCTCCACTTT.

The gene calls are TRBV6-5 and TRBJ2-2; D is unclear. V lost 2 bases, J lost 7 bases, and 11 bases lay in between. CDR1 MNHEY and CDR2 SVGAGI come from the germline V gene. The CDR3 consists of 14 residues. The DNA of the CDR3 is TGTGCCAGCAGTTACGCGCTAGGAGTCGGGGAGCTGTTTTTT. Translating gives CASSYALGVGELFF.

V gene TRBV10-3 combines with J gene TRBJ1-2, with TRBD1 as a possible D gene (5 bases). V was pared by 3 bases and J by 8 bases, with 16 bases between. Germline CDR1 and CDR2: ENHRY and SYGVKD. The CDR3 runs to 14 residues. The CDR3 is CAISEEGRPSGYTF. As DNA, the CDR3 is TGTGCCATCAGTGAAGAGGGGCGTCCTAGCGGCTACACCTTC.